This record covers a single TCR beta chain. What antigen it recognizes has not been identified. The input lacks base qualities; no much larger clone sits a single base away. This sample is part of a study of CD8+ T cells in alopecia areata listed by TCRdb under 2018. A note on the overall study: Treated patients were enrolled in an open-label pilot trial of oral tofacitinib, 5 to 10 mg twice daily, for moderate-to-severe alopecia areata. Patients stayed on tofacitinib for 6 to 18 months and then had 6 months of follow-up off drug so that delayed response and recurrence could be assessed. Disease severity in treated patients was measured with the SALT score, which quantifies the percentage of affected scalp surface area. To study T cell clonal expansion in alopecia areata, the researchers applied high-throughput TCRbeta sequencing to both the C3H/HeJ mouse model and human patients. Human TCRbeta sequencing covered scalp tissue and sorted CD4+ and CD8+ peripheral blood T cells from patchy and totalis/universalis alopecia areata patients and healthy controls. Biopsies were taken from tofacitinib-treated patients at baseline and at 4 and 24 weeks of treatment, and a later scalp biopsy was taken in several of the tofacitinib-treated patients. Scalp clonality was compared among normal scalp (n=4), patchy alopecia areata scalp (n=8), and alopecia totalis/universalis scalp (n=8). The RNA source kit depended on sample type: the PAXgene miRNA kit for fixed scalp, the miRNeasy kit for PBMCs, and the RNeasy kit for mouse skin. immunoSEQ multiplex PCR using 35 Vbeta forward primers and 13 Jbeta reverse primers was used to amplify TCRbeta CDR3 regions. Study-wide conclusions, independent of this receptor: Shared TCR sequences between patients were less evident than in mice, which may be partly attributable to HLA diversity in the patient population. Scalp TCR repertoire analysis is complicated because resident alphabeta T cells in normal human skin are also sequenced, whereas mouse skin is dominated by gammadelta T cells. Tofacitinib significantly decreased scalp clonality and the number of expanded CD8+ clones among the top 100 scalp clones. The treated cohort was small, with a single nonresponder, so links between baseline CD8+ expansion and response need larger studies. During tofacitinib treatment, many expanded lesional clones remained in scalp and blood, and this persistence may partly explain relapse after treatment is stopped. Compared with normal scalp, lesional scalp had higher clonality and more expanded CD8+ clones, particularly in alopecia totalis/universalis, a pattern that suggests antigenic drive.

From the cysteine through the phenylalanine, the CDR3 covers 14 amino acids. Only the CDR3 DNA is retained, 42 bases long and in frame from the first base. The germline V gene (reference sequence) specifies GTSNPN as CDR1 and SVGIG as CDR2. Between the V and J ends, shortened by 4 bases and 0 bases respectively, the junction contains 13 bases. Library creation used the immunoSEQ multiplex PCR assay. To provide template for TCR sequencing, every sample had RNA extracted and reverse transcribed into cDNA. First-strand cDNA was synthesized with SuperScript III using a 2:1 mix of oligo-dT and random hexamers. A synthetic immune receptor repertoire was used to measure amplification bias, and any remaining bias was corrected computationally. Under the source paper's analysis protocol: Raw reads were preprocessed to remove errors, and CDR3 was defined according to IMGT conventions as the region from the conserved cysteine to phenylalanine. Clonality was computed by normalizing Shannon entropy by log2 of the number of productive unique TCRs and subtracting the result from 1. Whether each scalp clone was CD4 or CD8 was inferred by checking scalp TCRbeta sequences against the CD4 and CD8 repertoires from sorted blood. Sourced from immuneACCESS, this table was stored by TCRdb with only in-frame sequences that have V and J called. A share of the clones is absent; for the studies checked, an unresolved V gene accounts for under half, and the remainder has no known explanation. V and J calls and clone size are copied from that table; D and trimming were computed from the DNA. This sample has roughly 280,000 clones in its table, and roughly 60% of those were observed once. Clones ranked in the top ten supply around 0.92% of the sample.

In the paper's terms, the treatment or condition label means: oral pan-JAK inhibitor, 5-10 mg twice daily. Lesional scalp punch biopsies and peripheral blood were obtained from alopecia areata patients. PBMCs were isolated by density centrifugation and stained for CD3, CD4 and CD8, after which CD4+ and CD8+ T cells were sorted on a FACSAria. Sequencing used CD4+ T cells sorted from blood, obtained around week 52, from a patient treated with tofacitinib. The chain couples TRBV30 to TRBJ2-7; the D gene is perhaps TRBD1, on 6 matching bases. This receptor was obtained from a human donor with alopecia areata. The CDR3 amino acid sequence is: CAWTPQGFSYEQYF. In nucleotide form, the sequence is TGTGCCTGGACCCCACAGGGCTTCTCCTACGAGCAGTACTTC.